This record covers a single T cell receptor (beta chain). Trimming removed 4 bases from V and 3 bases from J; junction bases left unmatched: 5. This CDR3 has 14 amino acids. In germline, CDR1 is SEHNR, CDR2 FQNEAQ (reference sequence). This record comes from a study of T cell changes during pregnancy in multiple sclerosis. Repertoires were generated with immunoSEQ multiplex PCR, while TCRdb's copy carries only in-frame clones and drops some. The sample includes about 20,000 clones, 88% seen only once; the top ten take less than 20%. V and J are TRBV7-9 and TRBJ2-5; 7 positions agree with TRBD1. This receptor was obtained from a female donor in good health, enrolled as a control in a pregnancy study. Source: CD8+ T cells from peripheral blood mononuclear cells, taken after pregnancy. DNA of the CDR3: TGTGCCAGCAGCTCCCCAGGGGGAGAAGAGACCCAGTACTTC. As protein: CASSSPGGEETQYF. The entire variable domain, with the rest obtained from reference TRBV7-9 and TRBJ2-5, is as follows: DTGVSQNPRHKITKRGQNVTFRCDPISEHNRLYWYRQTLGQGPEFLTYFQNEAQLEKSRLLSDRFSAERPKGSFSTLEIQRTEQGDSAMYLCASSSPGGEETQYFGPGTRLLVL.